Shown below are 27 T cell receptor beta chains from a single sample sequenced in a study of blood T cell repertoires in COVID-19. The method was immunoSEQ multiplex PCR; TCRdb's version includes in-frame clones alone and lacks a portion of them. Among some 220,000 clones, 65% to 85% were seen once, and the ten largest hold less than 2.5%. Sequences were obtained from peripheral blood. The origin of the receptors is an older woman with acute or convalescent COVID-19.

This clone was recorded only once. This chain connects TRBV6-5 to TRBJ2-5; 13 bases are shared with TRBD2. The germline V gene has CDR1 MNHEY and CDR2 SVGAGI. This CDR3 has 14 residues. The junction had 3 bases not matched to a gene; V was cut back by 6 bases and J by 5 bases. DNA for the CDR3: TGTGCCAGCAGACTAGCGGGGGGGCCGGAGACCCAGTACTTC. The encoded protein is CASRLAGGPETQYF.

The rearrangement uses TRBV5-1 and TRBJ1-3; D is unresolved. The CDR3 is 14 residues long. The V gene's germline CDR1 is SGHRS and CDR2 YFSETQ. Between the trimmed V and J ends, which lost 4 bases and 3 bases, there was a span of 11 bases. The CDR3 nucleotides are TGCGCCAGCAGCGATCCCAGTGGTGGAAACACCATATATTTT. It specifies CASSDPSGGNTIYF.

This chain connects TRBV9 to TRBJ1-1; 10 bases are a match to TRBD1. Germline V CDR1 and CDR2: SGDLS, YYNGEE. V dropped 4 bases and J dropped 0; count of bases not matched to a gene: 6. The CDR3 runs 16 residues. This CDR3 reads CASSIGQGGLNTEAFF. The DNA for the CDR3 is TGTGCCAGCAGCATAGGACAGGGGGGATTGAACACTGAAGCTTTCTTT.

The chain recombines TRBV30 with TRBJ1-5; 7 bases line up with TRBD1. From germline, CDR1 is GTSNPN and CDR2 SVGIG (reference sequence). The CDR3 runs to 15 residues. With V trimmed by 0 bases and J by 4 bases, 6 bases remained unmatched. CDR3 protein: CAWSVGLRGNQPQHF. Written as DNA, the CDR3 is TGTGCCTGGAGTGTGGGACTCAGGGGGAATCAGCCCCAGCATTTT.

V and J are TRBV20-1 and TRBJ1-2; D remains ambiguous. V was pared by 3 bases and J by 7 bases, with 12 bases between. Per germline, CDR1 DFQATT and CDR2 SNEGSKA (reference sequence). The CDR3 length is 12 residues. The chain's CDR3 is CSASYYAGGYTF. In DNA form, the CDR3 reads TGCAGTGCTAGTTACTATGCGGGTGGCTACACCTTC.

This clone is medium-sized in the sample. The V gene is TRBV13, the J gene TRBJ1-3, with TRBD1 as a possible D gene (5 bases). With 1 base removed from V and 1 base from J, the gap between germline ends came to 5 bases. This CDR3 contains 14 residues. Looked up from germline, CDR1 is PRHDT and CDR2 is FYEKMQ (reference sequence). This chain's CDR3 is CASSLEGSGNTIYF. The CDR3 nucleotides are TGTGCCAGCAGCTTAGAGGGGTCTGGAAACACCATATATTTT.

This rearrangement joins TRBV5-8 to TRBJ1-2, with D perhaps TRBD1 (6 bases). Looked up from germline, CDR1 is SGHTS and CDR2 is YDEGEE. This CDR3 is built from 14 residues. V lost 8 bases to trimming and J lost 5 bases, with 19 bases between them. The CDR3 spells CASNPGQIRYGYTF. For the CDR3, the DNA is TGTGCCAGTAATCCCGGACAGATAAGATATGGCTACACCTTC.

The J gene is TRBJ2-3, the V gene TRBV29-1; D not certain. Trimming took 3 bases from V and 0 from J, leaving 10 bases between them. Looked up from germline, CDR1 is SQVTM and CDR2 is ANQGSEA. The CDR3 is made up of 14 amino acids. CDR3 residues: CSVDRRSSTDTQYF. DNA of the CDR3: TGCAGCGTTGACAGGCGCTCTAGCACAGATACGCAGTATTTT.

This clone came up a few times. The genes are TRBV5-1 and TRBJ2-1; D perhaps matches TRBD2 (5 bases). The CDR3 contains 13 residues. Germline V gene lookup returns CDR1 SGHRS and CDR2 YFSETQ. Trimming removed 3 bases at V and 9 bases at J, with 13 bases between. CDR3 loop: CASSYLLAGEQFF. DNA of the CDR3: TGCGCCAGCAGCTACCTCCTGGCGGGTGAGCAGTTCTTC.

This clone was recorded once. The chain couples TRBV6-2 or TRBV6-3 to TRBJ2-6; D gene unclear. The CDR3 is made up of 14 amino acids. Germline V lookup: CDR1 MNHEY, CDR2 SVGEGT. V was cut by 4 bases and J by 1 base, with 5 bases left in between. CDR3 coding DNA: TGTGCCAGCAGTTTTAGATCTGGGGCCAACGTCCTGACTTTC. This codes for CASSFRSGANVLTF.

V usage is TRBV24-1 and J usage is TRBJ1-2, with a tentative D call TRBD1 (5 bases). Germline CDR1 and CDR2: KGHDR and SFDVKD. The CDR3 contains 16 residues. V was cut by 8 bases and J by 4 bases, with 22 bases left in between. The DNA of the CDR3 is TGTGCCACCACAAAGGACACAGGACCTTGGGGCTATGGCTACACCTTC. Its protein is CATTKDTGPWGYGYTF.

V and J are TRBV4-1 and TRBJ1-5, with TRBD1 matching 10 bases. Looked up from germline, CDR1 is MGHRA and CDR2 is YSYEKL. There are 16 residues in the CDR3. Trimming removed 2 bases from V and 7 bases from J; junction bases left unmatched: 8. CDR3 DNA sequence: TGCGCCAGCAGCCAAACTCCGGGACAGGGGTACCAGCCCCAGCATTTT. Encoded protein: CASSQTPGQGYQPQHF.

The chain has TRBV18 and TRBJ2-3; D may be TRBD2 (5 bases). CDR1 and CDR2 (germline): KGHSH, LQKENI. V shed 3 bases and J shed 6 bases, with 7 bases lying between them. The CDR3 has 12 amino acids. CDR3 sequence: CASSPGGDTQYF. DNA for the CDR3: TGTGCCAGCTCACCTGGCGGGGATACGCAGTATTTT.

This clone was counted a few times. The chain recombines TRBV5-1 with TRBJ2-1, with 16 nucleotides matching TRBD2. Germline values: CDR1 SGHRS, CDR2 YFSETQ. V lost 4 bases to trimming and J lost 9 bases; unmatched junction nucleotides: 4. The CDR3 extends over 15 amino acids. The CDR3 loop reads CASSPGLAGGLEQFF. The CDR3 nucleotides are TGCGCCAGCAGCCCGGGACTAGCGGGGGGGCTTGAGCAGTTCTTC.

V gene TRBV2 combines with J gene TRBJ2-7; perhaps TRBD1 as D (5 bases). Per germline, CDR1 SNHLY and CDR2 FYNNEI. This CDR3 contains 13 residues. The germline V and J ends were trimmed by 0 bases and 7 bases, with 10 bases remaining between them. Written as DNA, the CDR3 is TGTGCCAGCAGTGAAGCCATTCGGACAGAGCAGTACTTC. Its protein product is CASSEAIRTEQYF.

This clone was counted a single time. The rearrangement links TRBV11-2 to TRBJ1-2; 7 bases are a match to TRBD1. The trim removed 1 base at V and 7 bases at J, leaving 9 bases unmatched. The CDR3 extends over 15 amino acids. Germline V gene lookup returns CDR1 SGHAT and CDR2 FQNNGV. The CDR3 DNA follows: TGTGCCAGCAGCTTAGTCCAAAAGGGGGCGTTTGGCTACACCTTC. Amino acids: CASSLVQKGAFGYTF.

The chain links TRBV20-1 to TRBJ1-5, with D perhaps TRBD1 (6 bases). Germline CDR1 and CDR2: DFQATT and SNEGSKA (reference sequence). V was cut by 3 bases and J by 3 bases, with 15 bases left in between. The CDR3 extends over 15 amino acids. This CDR3 is CSASVATGTNQPQHF. CDR3 bases: TGCAGTGCTAGTGTCGCCACAGGGACCAATCAGCCCCAGCATTTT.

The genes are TRBV7-2 and TRBJ1-1, with D possibly being TRBD1 (5 bases). CDR3 size: 13 residues. Per the germline V gene, CDR1 is SGHTA and CDR2 is FQGNSA. Trimming removed 5 bases from V and 4 bases from J, with 11 bases in between. The CDR3 is CASSRGGSTEAFF. CDR3 nucleotides: TGTGCCAGCAGCCGCGGGGGGAGCACTGAAGCTTTCTTT.

The chain employs TRBV19 and TRBJ2-7; 9 nucleotides line up with TRBD2. The CDR3 covers 15 residues. Germline values: CDR1 LNHDA, CDR2 SQIVND (reference sequence). The V and J ends lost 3 bases and 3 bases, in that order; junction bases with no gene match: 6. CDR3 in amino acids: CASSIGGGDHYEQYF. Here the CDR3 DNA reads TGTGCCAGTAGTATCGGCGGGGGGGACCACTACGAGCAGTACTTC.

This chain connects TRBV5-6 to TRBJ1-1, with TRBD1 matching over 7 bases. CDR1 is SGHDT, CDR2 YYEEEE, per germline. V dropped 2 bases and J dropped 7; count of bases not matched to a gene: 11. The CDR3 loop spans 15 amino acids. CDR3 sequence reads: CASSLHRGYAGEAFF. CDR3 bases: TGTGCCAGCAGCTTACACAGGGGATATGCGGGTGAAGCTTTCTTT. Together with reference TRBV5-6 and TRBJ1-1, the CDR3 gives the full variable domain: DAGVTQSPTHLIKTRGQQVTLRCSPKSGHDTVSWYQQALGQGPQFIFQYYEEEERQRGNFPDRFSGHQFPNYSSELNVNALLLGDSALYLCASSLHRGYAGEAFFGQGTRLTVV.

This sequence joins TRBV20-1 and TRBJ1-2, with D perhaps matching TRBD1 (5 bases). The CDR3 sequence is 11 residues long. The V end was cut by 4 bases, the J end by 6 bases, with 9 bases between. Germline V CDR1 and CDR2: DFQATT, SNEGSKA (reference sequence). CDR3 DNA sequence: TGCAGTGCTACGGGGGATCATGGCTACACCTTC. Translation gives CSATGDHGYTF.

The genes are TRBV7-2 and TRBJ1-6, with 9 nucleotides matching TRBD1. V dropped 2 bases and J dropped 14; count of bases not matched to a gene: 7. Germline assignment: CDR1 SGHTA and CDR2 FQGNSA. This CDR3 region has 14 residues. DNA for the CDR3: TGTGCCAGCAGCTTACCGGGACAGGGTTTGGCCCTCCACTTT. This gives the protein CASSLPGQGLALHF.

This clone was counted between two and nine times. The chain employs TRBV5-1 and TRBJ1-1, with a tentative D call TRBD1 (6 bases). V was clipped by 5 bases and J by 5 bases, with 16 bases between them. Germline CDR1 reads SGHRS; CDR2 reads YFSETQ. The CDR3 totals 14 residues. The CDR3: CASRNTGGATEAFF. Here the CDR3 DNA reads TGCGCCAGCAGAAACACGGGGGGCGCAACTGAAGCTTTCTTT.

The J gene is TRBJ1-6, the V gene TRBV4-3; TRBD1 is a possible D gene (6 bases). V was pared by 4 bases and J by 4 bases, with 8 bases between. Germline assignment: CDR1 LGHNA and CDR2 YSLEER. This CDR3 spans 14 amino acids. CDR3 nucleotide sequence: TGCGCCAGCAGCCCGGACAGTTATAATTCACCCCTCCACTTT. Translating it yields CASSPDSYNSPLHF.

This CDR3 is CASRGGLWQPQHF. The CDR3 DNA follows: TGTGCCAGCCGCGGGGGCTTGTGGCAGCCCCAGCATTTT. The chain employs TRBV28 and TRBJ1-5; D perhaps matches TRBD1 (6 bases). The CDR3 length is 13 residues. CDR1 and CDR2 (germline): MDHEN, SYDVKM. V was clipped by 8 bases and J by 7 bases, with 15 bases between them. Full variable domain (outside the CDR3, taken from reference TRBV28 and TRBJ1-5): DVKVTQSSRYLVKRTGEKVFLECVQDMDHENMFWYRQDPGLGLRLIYFSYDVKMKEKGDIPEGYSVSREKKERFSLILESASTNQTSMYLCASRGGLWQPQHFGDGTRLSIL.

The sample holds a few counts of this clone. The chain joins TRBV18 to TRBJ2-3, with D unclear. This CDR3 is built from 15 residues. V was trimmed by 6 bases and J by 3 bases, leaving 16 bases between them. The germline gives CDR1 KGHSH, CDR2 LQKENI. CDR3 bases: TGTGCCAGCTCGATCACCAGTGCCAATACAGATACGCAGTATTTT. This sequence encodes CASSITSANTDTQYF.

This rearrangement joins TRBV11-1 to TRBJ1-2, with D tentatively TRBD1 (5 bases). The length of the CDR3 is 12 residues. The V and J ends lost 4 bases and 7 bases respectively, with 10 bases between them. CDR1 SGHAT and CDR2 FQDESV come from the germline V gene (reference sequence). CDR3 nucleotide sequence: TGTGCCAGCAGCTCAGGGTCTTTTGGCTACACCTTC. Translation gives CASSSGSFGYTF.